Presented here are 25 T cell receptor beta chains from one specimen sequenced in a study of cytomegalovirus exposure and HLA in healthy donors. PCR used 60 Vbeta primers and 13 Jbeta primers. This table comes from immunoSEQ multiplex PCR, and its TCRdb copy is limited to in-frame clones, with some not included. This table lists some 150,000 clones. The sequenced sample consisted of PBMCs. The receptors were gathered from a woman aged 18-30 years in good health and CMV-seropositive.

The rearrangement links TRBV30 to TRBJ2-6; D possibly corresponds to TRBD1 (6 bases). V lost 3 bases and J 4 bases, leaving 10 bases between the germline ends. CDR3 size: 14 residues. The germline V gene encodes CDR1 GTSNPN and CDR2 SVGIG (reference sequence). The CDR3 DNA reads TGTGCCTGGAGCACAGGGACCGGGGCCAACGTCCTGACTTTC. Translated: CAWSTGTGANVLTF.

The chain links TRBV6-1 to TRBJ1-6, with a possible D match to TRBD1 (5 bases). CDR1 is MNHNS, CDR2 SASEGT, per germline. CDR3 size: 14 residues. The V end was cut by 7 bases, the J end by 8 bases, with 15 bases between. CDR3 in DNA: TGTGCCAGCAAGGTGGGGCAGGGCTATTCACCCCTCCACTTT. This gives the protein CASKVGQGYSPLHF.

This chain connects TRBV13 to TRBJ2-7; the D gene is possibly TRBD2 (6 bases). Trimming took 0 bases from V and 7 from J, leaving 16 bases between them. Germline V lookup: CDR1 PRHDT, CDR2 FYEKMQ (reference sequence). The CDR3 is 15 residues long. In DNA form, the CDR3 reads TGTGCCAGCAGCTTAGGGCGGGGCCCGGTGAGAGAGCAGTACTTC. It codes for CASSLGRGPVREQYF.

The chain has TRBV2 and TRBJ1-3, with a possible D match to TRBD1 (5 bases). The CDR3 has 15 amino acids. Germline-derived CDR1 and CDR2 are SNHLY and FYNNEI. Trimming pared 2 bases from V and 7 bases from J, leaving 15 bases between. The CDR3 loop is CASSESLSRVNTIYF. DNA of the CDR3: TGTGCCAGCAGTGAAAGTCTATCCAGGGTGAACACCATATATTTT.

The chain joins TRBV14 to TRBJ1-2; TRBD1 is a possible D gene (5 bases). V lost 0 bases and J 6 bases, leaving 20 bases between the germline ends. Looked up from germline, CDR1 is SGHDN and CDR2 is FVKESK. This CDR3 is 17 amino acids long. The CDR3 sequence is CASSQEIPVGGFNGYTF. DNA of the CDR3: TGTGCCAGCAGCCAAGAAATACCCGTCGGGGGATTTAATGGCTACACCTTC.

V usage is TRBV18 and J usage is TRBJ1-1; 11 bases are shared with TRBD1. Germline V lookup: CDR1 KGHSH, CDR2 LQKENI. The V and J ends lost 3 bases and 0 bases, in that order; junction bases with no gene match: 6. The CDR3 runs to 17 residues. The CDR3 nucleotides are TGTGCCAGCTCACCCGGGACAGGGGGGATCATGAACACTGAAGCTTTCTTT. It specifies CASSPGTGGIMNTEAFF.

The V gene is TRBV28, the J gene TRBJ1-5; tentative D call: TRBD1 (6 bases). Trimming removed 2 bases at V and 7 bases at J, with 12 bases between. The CDR3 covers 14 residues. The V gene's germline CDR1 is MDHEN and CDR2 SYDVKM. CDR3 protein: CASSLAGDGQPQHF. In nucleotides, the CDR3 is TGTGCCAGCAGTTTAGCAGGGGACGGACAGCCCCAGCATTTT.

The chain recombines TRBV5-1 with TRBJ1-1; D perhaps matches TRBD1 (5 bases). The V gene lost 4 bases and the J gene lost 0 bases, with 10 bases spanning the gap. CDR3 size: 14 residues. Germline values: CDR1 SGHRS, CDR2 YFSETQ. In DNA form, the CDR3 reads TGCGCCAGCAGCGCGGGGGGGATGAACACTGAAGCTTTCTTT. It codes for CASSAGGMNTEAFF.

The V and J genes are TRBV11-2 and TRBJ2-1; D might be TRBD2 (6 bases). V shed 5 bases and J shed 8 bases, with 10 bases lying between them. CDR3 length: 12 amino acids. Per germline, CDR1 SGHAT and CDR2 FQNNGV. CDR3 protein: CASSLSGHEQFF. The CDR3 DNA follows: TGTGCCAGCAGCCTTAGCGGCCATGAGCAGTTCTTC. The variable domain in full, with the rest retrieved from reference TRBV11-2 and TRBJ2-1, is EAGVAQSPRYKIIEKRQSVAFWCNPISGHATLYWYQQILGQGPKLLIQFQNNGVVDDSQLPKDRFSAERLKGVDSTLKIQPAKLEDSAVYLCASSLSGHEQFFGPGTRLTVL.

The genes are TRBV11-2 and TRBJ2-5; D is uncertain. V lost 1 base to trimming and J lost 1 base, with 7 bases between them. The germline CDR1 and CDR2 sequences are SGHAT and FQNNGV. This CDR3 comprises 14 residues. This chain's CDR3 is CASSLGPSQETQYF. CDR3 sequence (DNA): TGTGCCAGCAGCTTAGGCCCGAGCCAAGAGACCCAGTACTTC. The whole variable domain, filled in from reference TRBV11-2 and TRBJ2-5, reads EAGVAQSPRYKIIEKRQSVAFWCNPISGHATLYWYQQILGQGPKLLIQFQNNGVVDDSQLPKDRFSAERLKGVDSTLKIQPAKLEDSAVYLCASSLGPSQETQYFGPGTRLLVL.

The chain has TRBV4-1 and TRBJ2-1; 8 nucleotides match TRBD2. Germline-derived CDR1 and CDR2 are MGHRA and YSYEKL. Trimming at V came to 4 bases and at J to 5 bases, leaving 10 bases not matched to a gene. This CDR3 has 16 amino acids. CDR3 protein: CASSLLPGLENNEQFF. Here the CDR3 DNA reads TGCGCCAGCAGCCTCCTCCCGGGACTAGAGAACAATGAGCAGTTCTTC.

V and J are TRBV29-1 and TRBJ2-7, with D unresolved. CDR1 is SQVTM, CDR2 ANQGSEA, per germline. The length of the CDR3 is 12 residues. Between the trimmed V and J ends, which lost 4 bases and 0 bases, there was a span of 7 bases. The CDR3: CSVATSSYEQYF. The CDR3 bases are TGCAGCGTTGCCACGAGCTCCTACGAGCAGTACTTC.

This sequence joins TRBV11-2 and TRBJ1-1; D not resolved. The CDR3 is 15 amino acids. In germline, CDR1 is SGHAT, CDR2 FQNNGV. V was trimmed by 0 bases and J by 0 bases, leaving 8 bases between them. For the CDR3, the DNA is TGTGCCAGCAGCTTAGATTGGCAACTGAACACTGAAGCTTTCTTT. Protein: CASSLDWQLNTEAFF.

The rearrangement joins TRBV10-3 to TRBJ1-2; possible D gene TRBD1, 6 bases. The CDR3 is 14 residues long. Per germline, CDR1 ENHRY and CDR2 SYGVKD. Trimming removed 3 bases from V and 4 bases from J, with 12 bases in between. The CDR3 DNA reads as TGTGCCATCAGTGACCGGACAGCAGTCTATGGCTACACCTTC. It specifies CAISDRTAVYGYTF.

In DNA, the CDR3 is TGTGCCAGCAGCCAAGATCCCTCCACCGGGGAGCTGTTTTTT. Protein product: CASSQDPSTGELFF. The V call is TRBV14, the J call TRBJ2-2; D remains ambiguous. The length of the CDR3 is 14 residues. V was trimmed by 0 bases and J by 4 bases, leaving 6 bases between them. Germline lookup yields CDR1 SGHDN and CDR2 FVKESK.

Concerning this clone: Mismatch with germline at one junction end may stem from a read error. The chain recombines TRBV7-7 with TRBJ2-2, with D unclear. From germline, CDR1 is SSHAT and CDR2 FNYEAQ (reference sequence). The CDR3 totals 15 residues. CDR3 region: CASSLVGANTGELFF. In DNA form, the CDR3 reads TGTGCTAGCAGCTTAGTGGGCGCGAACACCGGGGAGCTGTTTTTT.

V and J are TRBV5-1 and TRBJ2-4; TRBD1 aligns across 7 bases. Germline-derived CDR1 and CDR2 are SGHRS and YFSETQ. With V trimmed by 2 bases and J by 7 bases, 9 bases remained unmatched. The CDR3 has 15 amino acids. The CDR3 nucleotides are TGCGCCAGCAGCTTTAAGGGGGCGGTTAGTAACATTCAGTACTTC. It encodes CASSFKGAVSNIQYF.

The chain carries TRBV7-2 and TRBJ1-1; possible D gene TRBD1, 6 bases. V was cut by 5 bases and J by 0 bases, with 13 bases left in between. The germline gives CDR1 SGHTA, CDR2 FQGNSA. The CDR3 is made up of 15 amino acids. CDR3 protein: CASSKAGTMNTEAFF. The CDR3 region has the DNA TGTGCCAGCAGCAAAGCAGGGACAATGAACACTGAAGCTTTCTTT.

The chain carries TRBV4-1 and TRBJ1-1, with 9 bases fitting TRBD1. CDR1 MGHRA and CDR2 YSYEKL come from the germline V gene. This CDR3 comprises 15 residues. J gave up 10 bases and V 0 bases, and 9 bases lay outside the gene matches. This CDR3 reads CASSQETGGPWIAFF. The CDR3 DNA reads as TGCGCCAGCAGCCAAGAGACAGGGGGACCGTGGATAGCTTTCTTT.

Here the CDR3 reads CASSESGSTDTQYF. The CDR3 nucleotides read TGTGCCAGCAGTGAGAGCGGAAGCACAGATACGCAGTATTTT. The genes are TRBV2 and TRBJ2-3; tentatively, D is TRBD2 (5 bases). Per the germline V gene, CDR1 is SNHLY and CDR2 is FYNNEI. Trimming took 3 bases from V and 0 from J, leaving 7 bases between them. This CDR3 is built from 14 residues.

The gene calls are TRBV11-3 and TRBJ2-7; a possible D gene is TRBD1 (6 bases). The CDR3 loop spans 14 amino acids. The germline V gene has CDR1 SGHNT and CDR2 YENEEA. Trimming took off 5 bases at V and 2 bases at J, with 13 bases between the two ends. The CDR3 DNA is TGTGCCAGCAGCCCCCGGGGACACACCTACGAGCAGTACTTC. Its translation: CASSPRGHTYEQYF.

The chain recombines TRBV27 with TRBJ1-1; 7 nucleotides line up with TRBD1. This CDR3 region has 12 residues. Trimming at V came to 2 bases and at J to 10 bases, leaving 4 bases not matched to a gene. Germline CDR1 is MNHEY and CDR2 is SMNVEV (reference sequence). CDR3 sequence reads: CASSLLTGVAFF. Here the CDR3 DNA reads TGTGCCAGCAGTTTACTTACAGGGGTAGCTTTCTTT.

The V and J genes are TRBV11-1 and TRBJ1-1; D may be TRBD1 (6 bases). Germline V gene lookup returns CDR1 SGHAT and CDR2 FQDESV (reference sequence). The CDR3 consists of 16 residues. Trimming removed 0 bases from V and 3 bases from J, with 14 bases in between. The CDR3 here is CASSLALTGAYTEAFF. The CDR3 bases are TGTGCCAGCAGCTTAGCCTTGACAGGTGCTTACACTGAAGCTTTCTTT.

The chain couples TRBV6-1 to TRBJ1-1; 8 bases agree with TRBD1. The V segment lost 4 bases and the J segment 1 base; nucleotides outside the gene matches: 5. The CDR3 is 15 residues long. Looked up from germline, CDR1 is MNHNS and CDR2 is SASEGT. In DNA form, the CDR3 reads TGTGCCAGCAGTGTCGACAGGGGAACGAACACTGAAGCTTTCTTT. As protein: CASSVDRGTNTEAFF.

The chain couples TRBV19 to TRBJ2-3; D unclear. Germline V gives CDR1 LNHDA, CDR2 SQIVND (reference sequence). Deletions cut 5 bases from V and 6 bases from J, with 12 bases between. This CDR3 comprises 13 residues. The CDR3 DNA reads as TGTGCCAGTAGTCGGAGCCACGGCGATACGCAGTATTTT. Its protein product is CASSRSHGDTQYF. Full variable domain (outside the CDR3, taken from reference TRBV19 and TRBJ2-3): DGGITQSPKYLFRKEGQNVTLSCEQNLNHDAMYWYRQDPGQGLRLIYYSQIVNDFQKGDIAEGYSVSREKKESFPLTVTSAQKNPTAFYLCASSRSHGDTQYFGPGTRLTVL.